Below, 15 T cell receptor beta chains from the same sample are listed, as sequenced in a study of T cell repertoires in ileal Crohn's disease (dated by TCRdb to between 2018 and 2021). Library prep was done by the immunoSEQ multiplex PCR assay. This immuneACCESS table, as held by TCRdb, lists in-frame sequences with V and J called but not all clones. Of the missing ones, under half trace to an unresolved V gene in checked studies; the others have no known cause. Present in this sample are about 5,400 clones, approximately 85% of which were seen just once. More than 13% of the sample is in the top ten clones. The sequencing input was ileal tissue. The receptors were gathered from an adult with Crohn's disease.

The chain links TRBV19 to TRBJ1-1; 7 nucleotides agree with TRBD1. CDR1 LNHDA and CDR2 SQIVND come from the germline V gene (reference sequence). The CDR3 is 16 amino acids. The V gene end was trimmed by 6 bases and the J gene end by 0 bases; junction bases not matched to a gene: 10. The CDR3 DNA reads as TGTGCCAGTAGGATACTGACAGGGTTGGTGAACACTGAAGCTTTCTTT. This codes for CASRILTGLVNTEAFF.

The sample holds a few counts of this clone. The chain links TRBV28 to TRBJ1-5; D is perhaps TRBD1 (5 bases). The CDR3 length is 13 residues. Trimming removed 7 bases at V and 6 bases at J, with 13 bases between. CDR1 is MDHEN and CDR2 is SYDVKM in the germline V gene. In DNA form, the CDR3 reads TGTGCCAGCACAGGAGGGGCAGGTCAGCCCCAGCATTTT. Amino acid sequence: CASTGGAGQPQHF.

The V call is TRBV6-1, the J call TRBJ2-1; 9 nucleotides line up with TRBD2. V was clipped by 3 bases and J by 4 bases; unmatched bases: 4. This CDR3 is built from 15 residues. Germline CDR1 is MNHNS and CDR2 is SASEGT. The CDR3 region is CASSDGGRAYNEQFF. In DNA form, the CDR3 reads TGTGCCAGCAGTGATGGCGGGAGGGCTTACAATGAGCAGTTCTTC.

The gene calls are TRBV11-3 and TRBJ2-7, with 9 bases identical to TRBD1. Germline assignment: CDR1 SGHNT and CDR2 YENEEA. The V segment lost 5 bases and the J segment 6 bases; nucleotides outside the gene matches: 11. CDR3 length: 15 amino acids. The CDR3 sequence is CASSTTSGTGFEQYF. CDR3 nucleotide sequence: TGTGCCAGCAGCACCACCTCCGGGACAGGGTTCGAGCAGTACTTC.

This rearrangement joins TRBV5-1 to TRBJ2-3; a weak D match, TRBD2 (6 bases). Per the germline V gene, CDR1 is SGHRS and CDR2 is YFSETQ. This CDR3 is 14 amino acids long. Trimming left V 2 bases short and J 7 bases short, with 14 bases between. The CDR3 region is CASSFGQAGHTQYF. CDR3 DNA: TGCGCCAGCAGCTTTGGTCAGGCGGGGCATACGCAGTATTTT.

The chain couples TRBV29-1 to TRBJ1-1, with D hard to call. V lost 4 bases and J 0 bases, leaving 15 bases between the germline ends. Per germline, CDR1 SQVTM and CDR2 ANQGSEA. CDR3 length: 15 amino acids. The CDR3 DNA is TGCAGCGTTGTCGAACACTTACATGTGAACACTGAAGCTTTCTTT. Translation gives CSVVEHLHVNTEAFF.

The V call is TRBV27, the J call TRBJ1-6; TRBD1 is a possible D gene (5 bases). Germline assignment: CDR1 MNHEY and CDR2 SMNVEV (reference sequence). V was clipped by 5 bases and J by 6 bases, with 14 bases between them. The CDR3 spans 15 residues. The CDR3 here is CASSPTFGGNSPLHF. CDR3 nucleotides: TGTGCCAGCAGTCCTACCTTCGGGGGTAATTCACCCCTCCACTTT.

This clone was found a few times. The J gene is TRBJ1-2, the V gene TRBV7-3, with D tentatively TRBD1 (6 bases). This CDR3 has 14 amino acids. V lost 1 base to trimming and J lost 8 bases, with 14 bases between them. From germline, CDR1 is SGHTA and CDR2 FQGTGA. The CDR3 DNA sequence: TGTGCCAGCAGCTTAATCCATGGGGGCGAGGGCTACACCTTC. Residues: CASSLIHGGEGYTF. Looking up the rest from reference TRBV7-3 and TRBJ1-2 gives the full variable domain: GAGVSQTPSNKVTEKGKYVELRCDPISGHTALYWYRQSLGQGPEFLIYFQGTGAADDSGLPNDRFFAVRPEGSVSTLKIQRTERGDSAVYLCASSLIHGGEGYTFGSGTRLTVV.

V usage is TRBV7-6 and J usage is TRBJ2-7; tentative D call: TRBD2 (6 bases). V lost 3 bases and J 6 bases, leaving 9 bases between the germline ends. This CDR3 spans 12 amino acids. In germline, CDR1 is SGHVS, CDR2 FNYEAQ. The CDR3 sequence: CASSLRGSEQYF. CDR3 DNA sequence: TGTGCCAGCAGCTTGCGGGGATCCGAGCAGTACTTC. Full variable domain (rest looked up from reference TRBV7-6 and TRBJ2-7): GAGVSQSPRYKVTKRGQDVALRCDPISGHVSLYWYRQALGQGPEFLTYFNYEAQQDKSGLPNDRFSAERPEGSISTLTIQRTEQRDSAMYRCASSLRGSEQYFGPGTRLTVT.

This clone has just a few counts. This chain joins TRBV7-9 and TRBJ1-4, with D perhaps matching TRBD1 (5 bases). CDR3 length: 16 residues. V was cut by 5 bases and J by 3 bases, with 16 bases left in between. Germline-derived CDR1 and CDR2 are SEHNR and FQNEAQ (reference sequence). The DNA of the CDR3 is TGTGCCAGCAGCGCAACAGGTTTCCCGTCTAATGAAAAACTGTTTTTT. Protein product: CASSATGFPSNEKLFF.

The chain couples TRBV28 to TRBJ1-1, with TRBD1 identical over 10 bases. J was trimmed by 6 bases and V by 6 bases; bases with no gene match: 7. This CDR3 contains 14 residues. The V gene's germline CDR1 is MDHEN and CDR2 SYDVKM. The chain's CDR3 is CASRPGQGGAEAFF. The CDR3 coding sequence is TGTGCCAGCAGGCCCGGACAGGGGGGGGCTGAAGCTTTCTTT.

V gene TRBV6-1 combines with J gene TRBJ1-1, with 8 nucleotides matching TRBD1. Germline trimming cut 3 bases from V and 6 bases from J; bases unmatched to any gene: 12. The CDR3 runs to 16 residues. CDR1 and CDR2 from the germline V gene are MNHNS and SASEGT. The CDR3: CASSDIRTGRFPEAFF. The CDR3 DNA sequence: TGTGCCAGCAGTGACATAAGGACAGGGAGGTTCCCTGAAGCTTTCTTT.

CDR3 sequence reads: CATSRVREGNQPQHF. CDR3 DNA sequence: TGTGCCACCAGCAGAGTCAGGGAAGGCAATCAGCCCCAGCATTTT. This chain uses TRBV15 with TRBJ1-5; D perhaps matches TRBD1 (5 bases). CDR3 length equals 15 residues. V gave up 1 base and J gave up 2 bases, with 9 bases separating them. CDR1 LNHNV and CDR2 YYDKDF come from the germline V gene (reference sequence).

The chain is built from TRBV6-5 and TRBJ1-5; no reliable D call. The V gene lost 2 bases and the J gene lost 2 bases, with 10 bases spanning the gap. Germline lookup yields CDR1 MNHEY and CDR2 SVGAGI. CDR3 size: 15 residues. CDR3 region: CASSYGLGGNQPQHF. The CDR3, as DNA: TGTGCCAGCAGTTACGGCTTGGGAGGCAATCAGCCCCAGCATTTT.

CDR3 protein: CASSQDQVEAFF. As DNA, the CDR3 is TGTGCCAGCAGCCAAGACCAAGTTGAAGCTTTCTTT. This chain connects TRBV4-2 to TRBJ1-1; D gene unclear. Deletions cut 0 bases from V and 7 bases from J, with 6 bases between. The CDR3 runs 12 residues. The germline gives CDR1 LGHNA, CDR2 YNFKEQ.